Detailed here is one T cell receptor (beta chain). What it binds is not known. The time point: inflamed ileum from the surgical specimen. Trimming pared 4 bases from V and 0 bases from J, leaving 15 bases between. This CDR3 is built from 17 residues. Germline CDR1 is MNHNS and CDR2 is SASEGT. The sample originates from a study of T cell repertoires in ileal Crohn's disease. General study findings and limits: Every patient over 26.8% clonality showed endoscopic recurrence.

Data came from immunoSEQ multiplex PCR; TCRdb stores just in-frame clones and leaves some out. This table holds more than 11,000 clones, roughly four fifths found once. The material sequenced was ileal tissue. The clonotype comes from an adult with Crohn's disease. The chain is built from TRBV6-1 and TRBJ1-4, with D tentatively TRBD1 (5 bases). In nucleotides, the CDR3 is TGTGCCAGCAGTGCGCCGGGACGAATTTCAACTAATGAAAAACTGTTTTTT. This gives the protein CASSAPGRISTNEKLFF.